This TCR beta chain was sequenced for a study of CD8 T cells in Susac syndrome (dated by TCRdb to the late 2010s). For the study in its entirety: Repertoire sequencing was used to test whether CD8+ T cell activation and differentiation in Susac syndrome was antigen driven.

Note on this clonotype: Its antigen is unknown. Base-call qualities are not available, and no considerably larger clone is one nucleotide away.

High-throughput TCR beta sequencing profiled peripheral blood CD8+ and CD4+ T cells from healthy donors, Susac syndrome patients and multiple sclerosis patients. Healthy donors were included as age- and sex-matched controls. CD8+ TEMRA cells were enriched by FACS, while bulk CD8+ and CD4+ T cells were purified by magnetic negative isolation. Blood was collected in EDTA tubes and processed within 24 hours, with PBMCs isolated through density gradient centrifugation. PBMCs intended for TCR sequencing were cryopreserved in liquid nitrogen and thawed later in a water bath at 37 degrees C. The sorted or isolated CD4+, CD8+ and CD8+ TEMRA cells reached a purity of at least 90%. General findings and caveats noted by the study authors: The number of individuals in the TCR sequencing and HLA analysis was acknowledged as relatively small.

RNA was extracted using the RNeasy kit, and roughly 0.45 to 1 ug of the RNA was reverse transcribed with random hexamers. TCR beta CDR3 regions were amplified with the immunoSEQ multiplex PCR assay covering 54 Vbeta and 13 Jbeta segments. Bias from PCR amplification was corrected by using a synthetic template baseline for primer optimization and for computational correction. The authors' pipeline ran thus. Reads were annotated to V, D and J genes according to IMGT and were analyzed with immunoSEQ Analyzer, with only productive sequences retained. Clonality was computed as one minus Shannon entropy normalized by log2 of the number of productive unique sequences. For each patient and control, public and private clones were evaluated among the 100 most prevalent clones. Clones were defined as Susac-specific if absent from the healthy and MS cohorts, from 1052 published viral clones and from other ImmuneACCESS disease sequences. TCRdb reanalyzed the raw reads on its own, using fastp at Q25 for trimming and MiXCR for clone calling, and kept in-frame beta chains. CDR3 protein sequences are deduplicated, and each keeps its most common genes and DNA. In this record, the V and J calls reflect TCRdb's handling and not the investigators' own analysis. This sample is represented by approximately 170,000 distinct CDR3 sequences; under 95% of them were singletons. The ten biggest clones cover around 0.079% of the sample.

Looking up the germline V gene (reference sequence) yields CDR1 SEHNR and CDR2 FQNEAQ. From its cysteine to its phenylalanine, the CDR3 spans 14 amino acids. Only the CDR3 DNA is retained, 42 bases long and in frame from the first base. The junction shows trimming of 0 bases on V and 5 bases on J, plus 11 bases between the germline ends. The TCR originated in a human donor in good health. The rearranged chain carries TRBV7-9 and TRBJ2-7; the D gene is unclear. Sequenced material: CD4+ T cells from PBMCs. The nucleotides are TGTGCCAGCAGCTTAGCTCGTACCCCAGACGAGCAGTACTTC. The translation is CASSLARTPDEQYF.